The clone carrying this TCR beta chain was found a few times. Measured with immunoSEQ multiplex PCR; TCRdb has only the in-frame clones, and not every one. The data contain approximately 300,000 clones, roughly nine tenths of them singletons. This CDR3 comprises 12 residues. V was cut by 5 bases and J by 8 bases, with 12 bases left in between. Germline CDR1 reads MGHDK; CDR2 reads SYGVNS. This entry belongs to a study of blood T cell repertoires in COVID-19. Overall study context: Samples came from the United States, Italy and Spain, spanning acute and convalescent COVID-19. Sample material is recorded as cDNA or gDNA derived from T cells, B-cell-depleted T cells, or PBMCs.

Cohort 3 recovered donors had two negative PCRs, clearance, or symptom resolution. This TCR came from a man in his 60s who had recovered from COVID-19. The material sequenced was PBMCs or T cells enriched from blood (not recorded which). The J gene is TRBJ1-1, the V gene TRBV25-1; weak D call: TRBD1 (6 bases). The CDR3 bases are TGTGCCAGCAGTCAAGGGGGTGCCGAAGCTTTCTTT. Protein: CASSQGGAEAFF. Full variable domain (remainder filled in from reference TRBV25-1 and TRBJ1-1): EADIYQTPRYLVIGTGKKITLECSQTMGHDKMYWYQQDPGMELHLIHYSYGVNSTEKGDLSSESTVSRIRTEHFPLTLESARPSHTSQYLCASSQGGAEAFFGQGTRLTVV.